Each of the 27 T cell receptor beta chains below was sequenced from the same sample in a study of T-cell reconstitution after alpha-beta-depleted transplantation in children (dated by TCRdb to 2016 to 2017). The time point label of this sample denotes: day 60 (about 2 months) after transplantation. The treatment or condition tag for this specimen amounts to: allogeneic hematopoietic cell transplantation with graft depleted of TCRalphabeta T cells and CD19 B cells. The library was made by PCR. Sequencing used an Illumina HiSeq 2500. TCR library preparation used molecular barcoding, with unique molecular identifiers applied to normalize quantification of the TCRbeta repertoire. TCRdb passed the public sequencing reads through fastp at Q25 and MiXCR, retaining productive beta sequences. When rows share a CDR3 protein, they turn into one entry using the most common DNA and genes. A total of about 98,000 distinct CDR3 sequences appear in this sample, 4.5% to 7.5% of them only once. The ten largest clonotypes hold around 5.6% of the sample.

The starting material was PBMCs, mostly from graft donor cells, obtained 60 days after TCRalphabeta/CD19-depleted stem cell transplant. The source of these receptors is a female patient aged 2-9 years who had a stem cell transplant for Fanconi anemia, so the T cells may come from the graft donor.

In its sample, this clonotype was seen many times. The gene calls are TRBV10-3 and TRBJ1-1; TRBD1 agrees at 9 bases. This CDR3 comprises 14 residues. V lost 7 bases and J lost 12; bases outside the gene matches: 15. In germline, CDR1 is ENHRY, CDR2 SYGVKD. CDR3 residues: CAITPADRGLRTFF. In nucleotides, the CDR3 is TGTGCCATCACACCCGCGGACAGGGGACTTCGTACTTTCTTT.

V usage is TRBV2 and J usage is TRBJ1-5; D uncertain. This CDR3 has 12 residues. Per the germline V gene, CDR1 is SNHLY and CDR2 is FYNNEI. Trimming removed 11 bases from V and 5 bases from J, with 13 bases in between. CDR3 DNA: TGTGCCTTCAGGCAGAGGGATCAGCCCCAGCATTTT. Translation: CAFRQRDQPQHF.

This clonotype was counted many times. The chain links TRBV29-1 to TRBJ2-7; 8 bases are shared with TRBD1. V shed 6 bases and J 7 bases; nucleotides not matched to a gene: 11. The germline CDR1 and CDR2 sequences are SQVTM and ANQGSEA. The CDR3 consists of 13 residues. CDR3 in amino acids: CSVDTGQGGEQYF. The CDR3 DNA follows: TGCAGCGTGGACACCGGACAGGGTGGAGAGCAGTACTTC.

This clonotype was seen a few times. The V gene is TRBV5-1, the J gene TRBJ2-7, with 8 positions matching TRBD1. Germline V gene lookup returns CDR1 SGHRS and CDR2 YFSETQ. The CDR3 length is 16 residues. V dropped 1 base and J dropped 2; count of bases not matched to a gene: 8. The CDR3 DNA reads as TGCGCCAGCAGCTTGACTGCCGGGACAGGACCCTACGAGCAGTACTTC. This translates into CASSLTAGTGPYEQYF.

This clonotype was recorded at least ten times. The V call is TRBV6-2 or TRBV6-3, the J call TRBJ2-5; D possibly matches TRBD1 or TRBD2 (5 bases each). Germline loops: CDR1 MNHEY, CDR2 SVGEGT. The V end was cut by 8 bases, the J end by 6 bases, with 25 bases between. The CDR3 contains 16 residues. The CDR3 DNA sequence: TGTGCCAGCCGAGGCACGGGACGCCTGAGAGTGAAGACCCAGTACTTC. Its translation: CASRGTGRLRVKTQYF.

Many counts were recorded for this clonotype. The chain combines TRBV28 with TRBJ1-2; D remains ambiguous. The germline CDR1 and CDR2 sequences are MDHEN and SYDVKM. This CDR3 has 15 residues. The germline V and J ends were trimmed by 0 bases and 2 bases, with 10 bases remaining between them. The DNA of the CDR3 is TGTGCCAGCAGTTTATGGGCCAGGACGAACTATGGCTACACCTTC. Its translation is CASSLWARTNYGYTF.

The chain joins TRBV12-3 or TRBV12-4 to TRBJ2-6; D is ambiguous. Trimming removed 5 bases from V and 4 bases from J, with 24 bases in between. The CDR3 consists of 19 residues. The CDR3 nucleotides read TGTGCCAGCAGTACCCGATCTTTAGGGATAACGTGGGGGGCCAACGTCCTGACTTTC. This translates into CASSTRSLGITWGANVLTF.

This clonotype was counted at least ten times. DNA of the CDR3: TGTGCCAGCTCACCACCTGCCCCCGACGGGGGAGGTATATACAATGAGCAGTTCTTC. Amino acids: CASSPPAPDGGGIYNEQFF. The chain joins TRBV18 to TRBJ2-1, with a possible D match to TRBD2 (6 bases). Trimming took 0 bases from V and 4 from J, leaving 22 bases between them. The CDR3 has 19 residues. In germline, CDR1 is KGHSH, CDR2 LQKENI. The full variable domain, rest sourced from reference TRBV18 and TRBJ2-1, is NAGVMQNPRHLVRRRGQEARLRCSPMKGHSHVYWYRQLPEEGLKFMVYLQKENIIDESGMPKERFSAEFPKEGPSILRIQQVVRGDSAAYFCASSPPAPDGGGIYNEQFFGPGTRLTVL.

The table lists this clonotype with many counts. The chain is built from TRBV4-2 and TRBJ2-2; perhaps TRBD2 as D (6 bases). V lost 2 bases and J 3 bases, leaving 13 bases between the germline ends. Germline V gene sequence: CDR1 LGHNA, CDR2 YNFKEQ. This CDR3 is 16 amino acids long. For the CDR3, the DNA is TGTGCCAGCAGCCAACTTCGCGGGGCAGACACCGGGGAGCTGTTTTTT. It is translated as CASSQLRGADTGELFF.

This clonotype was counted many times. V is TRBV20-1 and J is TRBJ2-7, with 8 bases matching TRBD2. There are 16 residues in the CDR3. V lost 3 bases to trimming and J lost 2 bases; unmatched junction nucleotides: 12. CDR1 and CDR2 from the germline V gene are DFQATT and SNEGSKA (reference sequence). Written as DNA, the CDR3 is TGCAGTGCTAGTTGGACTAGCCGTGTAACTGCCTACGAGCAGTACTTC. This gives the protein CSASWTSRVTAYEQYF.

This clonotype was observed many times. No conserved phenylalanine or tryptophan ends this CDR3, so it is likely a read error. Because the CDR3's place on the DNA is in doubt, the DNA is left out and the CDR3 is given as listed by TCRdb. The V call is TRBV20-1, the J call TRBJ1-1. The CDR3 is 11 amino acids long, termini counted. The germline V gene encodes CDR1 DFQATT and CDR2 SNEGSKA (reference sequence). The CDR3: CSAFDNMKLGV.

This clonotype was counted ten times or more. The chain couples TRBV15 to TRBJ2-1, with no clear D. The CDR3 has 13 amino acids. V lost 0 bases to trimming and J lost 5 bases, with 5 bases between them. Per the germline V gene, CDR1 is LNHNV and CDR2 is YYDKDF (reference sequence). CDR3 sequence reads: CATSRERHNEQFF. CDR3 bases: TGTGCCACCAGCAGAGAGCGGCACAATGAGCAGTTCTTC.

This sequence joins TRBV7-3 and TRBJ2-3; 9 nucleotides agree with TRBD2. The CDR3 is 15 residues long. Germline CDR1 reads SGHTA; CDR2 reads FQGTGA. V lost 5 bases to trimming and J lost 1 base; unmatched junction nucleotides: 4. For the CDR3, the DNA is TGTGCCAGCAGCCCGACTAGCGGCGGCACAGATACGCAGTATTTT. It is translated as CASSPTSGGTDTQYF.

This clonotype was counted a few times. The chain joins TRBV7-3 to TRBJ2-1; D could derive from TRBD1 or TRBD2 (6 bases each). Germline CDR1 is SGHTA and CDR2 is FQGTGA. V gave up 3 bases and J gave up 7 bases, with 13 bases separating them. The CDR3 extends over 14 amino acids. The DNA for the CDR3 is TGTGCCAGCAGCTTCTGGGGGCGGGAAAATGAGCAGTTCTTC. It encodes CASSFWGRENEQFF.

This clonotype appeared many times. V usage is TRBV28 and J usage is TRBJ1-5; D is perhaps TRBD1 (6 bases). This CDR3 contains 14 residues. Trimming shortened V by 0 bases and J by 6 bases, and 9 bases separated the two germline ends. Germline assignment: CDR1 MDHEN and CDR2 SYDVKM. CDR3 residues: CASSLWLQGQPQHF. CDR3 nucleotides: TGTGCCAGCAGTTTATGGCTACAGGGTCAGCCCCAGCATTTT.

The CDR3 loop is CSGRSWDTEAFF. The CDR3 DNA sequence: TGCAGCGGACGATCGTGGGACACTGAAGCTTTCTTT. This chain connects TRBV29-1 to TRBJ1-1, with D unclear. The germline gives CDR1 SQVTM, CDR2 ANQGSEA. The V end was cut by 7 bases, the J end by 3 bases, with 12 bases between. The CDR3 consists of 12 residues.

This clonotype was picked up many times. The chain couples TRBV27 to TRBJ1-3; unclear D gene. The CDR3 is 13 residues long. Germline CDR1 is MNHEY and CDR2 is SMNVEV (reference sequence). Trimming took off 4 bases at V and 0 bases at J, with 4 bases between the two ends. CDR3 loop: CASSSNSGNTIYF. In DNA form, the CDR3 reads TGTGCCAGCAGTTCTAACTCTGGAAACACCATATATTTT.

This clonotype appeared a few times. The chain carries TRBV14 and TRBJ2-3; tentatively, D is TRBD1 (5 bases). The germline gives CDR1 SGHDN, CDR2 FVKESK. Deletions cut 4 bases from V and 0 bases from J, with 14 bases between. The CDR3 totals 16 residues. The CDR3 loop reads CASSPRPAGSTDTQYF. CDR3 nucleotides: TGTGCCAGCAGCCCGCGGCCCGCAGGGAGCACAGATACGCAGTATTTT.

The CDR3 region has the DNA TGTGCCAGCATAAACGGGGGGTCCTACGAGCAGTACTTC. The encoded protein is CASINGGSYEQYF. The V gene is TRBV2, the J gene TRBJ2-7, with TRBD2 matching 7 bases. Germline V gives CDR1 SNHLY, CDR2 FYNNEI. V dropped 7 bases and J dropped 1; count of bases not matched to a gene: 4. The CDR3 length is 13 residues.

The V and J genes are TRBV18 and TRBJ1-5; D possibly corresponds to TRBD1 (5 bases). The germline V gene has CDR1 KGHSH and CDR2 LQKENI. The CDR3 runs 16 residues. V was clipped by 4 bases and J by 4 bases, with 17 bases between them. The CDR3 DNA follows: TGTGCCAGCTCACGATCCGGGGGTGCTAATAATCAGCCCCAGCATTTT. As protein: CASSRSGGANNQPQHF.

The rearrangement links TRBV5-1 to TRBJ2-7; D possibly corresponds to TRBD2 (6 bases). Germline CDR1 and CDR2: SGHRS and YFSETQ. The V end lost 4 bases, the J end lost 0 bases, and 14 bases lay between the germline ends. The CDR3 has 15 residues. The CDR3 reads CASSEISGASYEQYF. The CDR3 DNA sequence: TGCGCCAGCAGCGAAATTAGCGGAGCCTCCTACGAGCAGTACTTC.

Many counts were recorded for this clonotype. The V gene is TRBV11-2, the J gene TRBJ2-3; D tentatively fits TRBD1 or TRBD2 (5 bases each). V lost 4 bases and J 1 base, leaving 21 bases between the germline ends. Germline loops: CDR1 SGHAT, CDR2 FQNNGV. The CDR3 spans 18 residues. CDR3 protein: CASSWDPQHTQRTDTQYF. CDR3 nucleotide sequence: TGTGCCAGCAGCTGGGACCCCCAACACACACAGCGCACAGATACGCAGTATTTT.

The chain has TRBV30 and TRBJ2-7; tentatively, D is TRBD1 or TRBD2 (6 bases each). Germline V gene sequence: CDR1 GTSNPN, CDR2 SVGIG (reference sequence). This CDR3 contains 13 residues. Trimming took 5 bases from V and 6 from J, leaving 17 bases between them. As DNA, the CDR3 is TGTGCCTGGGATTCTATACAGGGAGGCGAGCAGTACTTC. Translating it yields CAWDSIQGGEQYF.

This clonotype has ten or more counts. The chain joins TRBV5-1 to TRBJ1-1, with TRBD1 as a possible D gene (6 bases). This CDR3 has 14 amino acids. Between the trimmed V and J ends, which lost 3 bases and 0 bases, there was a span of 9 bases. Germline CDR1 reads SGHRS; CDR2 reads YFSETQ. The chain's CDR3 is CASSSTGLNTEAFF. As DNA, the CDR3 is TGCGCCAGCAGCTCGACAGGACTGAACACTGAAGCTTTCTTT.

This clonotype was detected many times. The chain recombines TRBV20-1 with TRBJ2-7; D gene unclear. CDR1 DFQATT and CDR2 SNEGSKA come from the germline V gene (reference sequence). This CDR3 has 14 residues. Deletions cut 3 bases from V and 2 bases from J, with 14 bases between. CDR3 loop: CSASFGPQTYEQYF. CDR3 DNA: TGCAGTGCTAGTTTTGGGCCCCAGACCTACGAGCAGTACTTC.

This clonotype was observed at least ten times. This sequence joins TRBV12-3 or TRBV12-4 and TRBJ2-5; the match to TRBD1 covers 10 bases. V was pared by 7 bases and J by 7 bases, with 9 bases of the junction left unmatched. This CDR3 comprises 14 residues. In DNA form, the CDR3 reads TGTGCCAGCAACCTGGACAGGGGGTTCGGGACCCAGTACTTC. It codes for CASNLDRGFGTQYF.

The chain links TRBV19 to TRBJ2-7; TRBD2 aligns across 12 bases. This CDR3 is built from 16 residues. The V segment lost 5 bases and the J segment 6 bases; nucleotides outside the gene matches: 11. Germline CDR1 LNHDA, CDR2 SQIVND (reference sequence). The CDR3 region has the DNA TGTGCCAGTAGTTTCGGACTAGCGGGGCCCCGCTTCGAGCAGTACTTC. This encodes CASSFGLAGPRFEQYF.